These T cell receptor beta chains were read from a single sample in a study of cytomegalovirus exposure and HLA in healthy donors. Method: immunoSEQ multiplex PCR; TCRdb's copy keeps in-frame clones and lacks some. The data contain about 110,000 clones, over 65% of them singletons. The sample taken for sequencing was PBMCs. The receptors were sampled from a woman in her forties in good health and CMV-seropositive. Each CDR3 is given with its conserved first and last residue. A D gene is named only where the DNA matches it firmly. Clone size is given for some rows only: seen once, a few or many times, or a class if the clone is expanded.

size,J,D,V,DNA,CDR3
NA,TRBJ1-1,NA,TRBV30,TGTGCCTGGAGTAGTCTCGGGTTGAACACTGAAGCTTTCTTT,CAWSSLGLNTEAFF
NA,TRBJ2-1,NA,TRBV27,TGTGCCAGCAGTTTAACGAGAAGCTTCTCCTACAATGAGCAGTTCTTC,CASSLTRSFSYNEQFF
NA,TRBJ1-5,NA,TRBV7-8,TGTGCCAGCAGCCCAAGGGGGGGCGATAGCAATCAGCCCCAGCATTTT,CASSPRGGDSNQPQHF
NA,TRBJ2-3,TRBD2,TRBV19,TGTGCCAGTAAGGGACTAGCGGGAGGGGCCCCAGATACGCAGTATTTT,CASKGLAGGAPDTQYF
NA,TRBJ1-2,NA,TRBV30,TGTGCCTGGAAGTTGCCGGGAACCCACTATGGCTACACCTTC,CAWKLPGTHYGYTF
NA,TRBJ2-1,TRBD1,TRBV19,TGTGCCAGTAGTTCTCCCGGGACAGGGGGCAGTGAGCAGTTCTTC,CASSSPGTGGSEQFF
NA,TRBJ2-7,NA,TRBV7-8,TGTGCCAGCAGCCCGCGTGGGGTCAGGCGGGACTACGAGCAGTACTTC,CASSPRGVRRDYEQYF
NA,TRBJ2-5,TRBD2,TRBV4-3,TGCGCCAGCAGCCAGCAGACTAGCCGCCAAGAGACCCAGTACTTC,CASSQQTSRQETQYF
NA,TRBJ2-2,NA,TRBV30,TGTGCCTGGGGGCCAGGGGGGTTCGCCGGGGAGCTGTTTTTT,CAWGPGGFAGELFF
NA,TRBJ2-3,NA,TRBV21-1,TGTGCCAGCAGCTTAAGACAGGAGCGAGATACGCAGTATTTT,CASSLRQERDTQYF
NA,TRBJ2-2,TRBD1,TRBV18,TGTGCCAGCTCACGGGACAGGGCTGACACCGGGGAGCTGTTTTTT,CASSRDRADTGELFF
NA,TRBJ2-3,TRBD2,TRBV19,TGTGCCAGTAACCCCCCCGGACTAGCGGGAGGGCTTGATACGCAGTATTTT,CASNPPGLAGGLDTQYF
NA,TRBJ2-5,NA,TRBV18,TGTGCCAGCTGCCAGCGGCTTCAAGAGACCCAGTACTTC,CASCQRLQETQYF
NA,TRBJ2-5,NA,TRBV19,TGTGCCAGTAGCCTTACCGGGACTCAAGAGACCCAGTACTTC,CASSLTGTQETQYF
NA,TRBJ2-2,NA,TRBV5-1,TGCGCCAGCGGACTCATATCAAAAGCGAACACCGGGGAGCTGTTTTTT,CASGLISKANTGELFF
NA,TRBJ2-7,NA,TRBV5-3,TGTGCCAGAAGCTTCGGGACACCTAATTACGAGCAGTACTTC,CARSFGTPNYEQYF
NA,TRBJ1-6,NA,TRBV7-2,TGTGCCAGCAGCCCTCACAGGGATTCACCCCTCCACTTT,CASSPHRDSPLHF
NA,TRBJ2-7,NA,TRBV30,TGTGCCTGCCACCTAGACCGCTCCTACGAGCAGTACTTC,CACHLDRSYEQYF
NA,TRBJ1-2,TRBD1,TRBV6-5,TGTGCCAGCAGTTCCCAGGGACAGGGCATCGGCTACACCTTC,CASSSQGQGIGYTF
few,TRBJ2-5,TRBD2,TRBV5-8,TGTGCCAGCAGCTTGGGCCTAGCGGGTTTCCAAGAGACCCAGTACTTC,CASSLGLAGFQETQYF
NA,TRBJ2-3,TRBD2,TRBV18,TGTGCCAGCTCACAATCTAGCGGGGGCACCAAGGGGACAGATACGCAGTATTTT,CASSQSSGGTKGTDTQYF
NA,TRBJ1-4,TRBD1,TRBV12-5,TGTGCTAGTGGTTCCCTACAGGGGGCGGGGGAAAAACTGTTTTTT,CASGSLQGAGEKLFF
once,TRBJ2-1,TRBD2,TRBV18,TGTGCCAGCTCACCACCGGCGGGAGGGCGCCATGAGCAGTTCTTC,CASSPPAGGRHEQFF
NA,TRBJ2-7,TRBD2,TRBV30,TGTGCCTGGTCCGGGGGGGAGGGGAGCTCCTACGAGCAGTACTTC,CAWSGGEGSSYEQYF
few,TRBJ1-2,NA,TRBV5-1,TGCGCCAGCAGCCCCACAGCCAACTATGGCTACACCTTC,CASSPTANYGYTF
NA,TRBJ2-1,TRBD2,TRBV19,TGTGCCAGTACGGGCCTAGCGGGAGTCAATGAGCAGTTCTTC,CASTGLAGVNEQFF
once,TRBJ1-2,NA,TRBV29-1,TGCAGCGTCGCTGGAGACTCCGGCTATGGCTACACCTTC,CSVAGDSGYGYTF
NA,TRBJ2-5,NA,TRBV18,TGTGCCAGCTCCCCGGGAATAAAAGAGACCCAGTACTTC,CASSPGIKETQYF
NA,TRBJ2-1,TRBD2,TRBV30,TGTGCCTGGAGTGTGTCTGGCGGGGGGGAGCAGTTCTTC,CAWSVSGGGEQFF
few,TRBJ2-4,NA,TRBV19,TGTGCCAGTAGTCCCCAGTGGGGACTAGCCAAAAACATTCAGTACTTC,CASSPQWGLAKNIQYF
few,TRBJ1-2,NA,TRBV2,TGTGCCAGCAATGCCGACAGCCCTAACTATGGCTACACCTTC,CASNADSPNYGYTF
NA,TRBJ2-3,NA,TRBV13,TGTGCCAGCAGTTTTAGCCCTAGTGTGACAGATACGCAGTATTTT,CASSFSPSVTDTQYF
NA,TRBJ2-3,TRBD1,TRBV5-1,TGCGCCAGCAGCTCATCAATTGTTGGACAGGGGACAGATACGCAGTATTTT,CASSSSIVGQGTDTQYF
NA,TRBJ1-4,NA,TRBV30,TGTGCCTGGAGTGTAGGAGGGGGGGGAAATGAAAAACTGTTTTTT,CAWSVGGGGNEKLFF
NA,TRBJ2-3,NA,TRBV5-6,TGTGCCAGCAGTTTCGAGGGGGTGGGCTCAGATACGCAGTATTTT,CASSFEGVGSDTQYF
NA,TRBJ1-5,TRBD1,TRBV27,TGTGCCAGCAGAGGGACAGGGACTAATCAGCCCCAGCATTTT,CASRGTGTNQPQHF
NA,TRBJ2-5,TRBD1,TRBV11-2,TGTGCCAGCAGTCAAGGGACAGGGTCGAGGCAAGAGACCCAGTACTTC,CASSQGTGSRQETQYF
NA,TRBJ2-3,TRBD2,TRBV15,TGTGCCACCAGCCCACCCGTAAGCGGGGGCACAGATACGCAGTATTTT,CATSPPVSGGTDTQYF
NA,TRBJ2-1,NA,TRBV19,TGTGCCAGTAGTAGAGGAGGGGAGTACTACAATGAGCAGTTCTTC,CASSRGGEYYNEQFF
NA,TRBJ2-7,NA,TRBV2,TGTGCCAGCAGTCTAGGGACTGCCTACGAGCAGTACTTC,CASSLGTAYEQYF
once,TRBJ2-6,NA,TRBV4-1,TGCGCCAGCAGCCAAGTTGGTCAGCGACGCTCTGGGGCCAACGTCCTGACTTTC,CASSQVGQRRSGANVLTF
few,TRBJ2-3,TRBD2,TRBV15,TGTGCCACCAGCAGAGTGGGGCGGGGGTACACAGATACGCAGTATTTT,CATSRVGRGYTDTQYF
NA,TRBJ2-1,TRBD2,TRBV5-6,TGTGCCAGCAGCCCGACCTTCTGGGCGGGGGGGTCTCGGGAGCAGTTCTTC,CASSPTFWAGGSREQFF
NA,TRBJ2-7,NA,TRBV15,TGTGCCACCAGCAGAGAGACAGGTTACGAGCAGTACTTC,CATSRETGYEQYF
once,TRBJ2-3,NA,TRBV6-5,TGTGCCAGCAGTTACCAGGGGCACACAGATACGCAGTATTTT,CASSYQGHTDTQYF
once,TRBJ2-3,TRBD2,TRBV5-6,TGTGCCAGCAGCCCGGGACTAGCTTTGGATACGCAGTATTTT,CASSPGLALDTQYF
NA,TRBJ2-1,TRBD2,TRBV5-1,TGCGCCAGCAGCATCTGGACTAGCGGGAGTAATGAGCAGTTCTTC,CASSIWTSGSNEQFF
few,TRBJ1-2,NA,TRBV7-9,TGTGCCAGCAGCTTAGATGGGGGCGTCGGGAGCTACACCTTC,CASSLDGGVGSYTF
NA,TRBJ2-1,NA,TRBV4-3,TGCGCCAGCAGCCAAGGGAGTAAAGCAATTCAGTTCTTC,CASSQGSKAIQFF
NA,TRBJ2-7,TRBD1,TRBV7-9,TGTGCCAGCAGCCCGAACCTCGGGACAGGGTCTCGGGAGCAGTACTTC,CASSPNLGTGSREQYF
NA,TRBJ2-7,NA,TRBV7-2,TGTGCCAGCAGAGCCTTGGGACTCCCCCACTACGAGCAGTACTTC,CASRALGLPHYEQYF
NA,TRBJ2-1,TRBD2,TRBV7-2,TGTGCCAGCAGCCCTAGGAGTTCTAGCGGGGGGAATGAGCAGTTCTTC,CASSPRSSSGGNEQFF
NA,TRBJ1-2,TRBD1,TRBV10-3,TGTGCCATCAAGGGGACAGGGGGCCTCGATGGCTACACCTTC,CAIKGTGGLDGYTF
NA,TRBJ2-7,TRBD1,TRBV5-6,TGTGCCAGCAGCGGGGACAGGAGTACCTACGAGCAGTACTTC,CASSGDRSTYEQYF
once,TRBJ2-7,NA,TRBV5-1,TGCGCCAGCAGCGACATAGATCCCCTCTACGAGCAGTACTTC,CASSDIDPLYEQYF
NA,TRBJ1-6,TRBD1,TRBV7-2,TGTGCCAGCAGCTTCCAGGGGGCGCAGGTTTCACCCCTCCACTTT,CASSFQGAQVSPLHF
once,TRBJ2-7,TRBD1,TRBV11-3,TGTGCCAGCAGCGTAAGATCAGGGGGCTTCGAGCAGTACTTC,CASSVRSGGFEQYF
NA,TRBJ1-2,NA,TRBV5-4,TGTGCCAGCAGCTCCCCCCGGACAAGGAGCTATGGCTACACCTTC,CASSSPRTRSYGYTF
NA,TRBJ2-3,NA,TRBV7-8,TGTGCCAGCAGCTTAGACAGGGCCCTAGATACGCAGTATTTT,CASSLDRALDTQYF
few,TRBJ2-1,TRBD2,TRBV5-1,TGCGCCAGCAGCGAAGGGACTAGCGGGAGGGCCGATGAGCAGTTCTTC,CASSEGTSGRADEQFF